The next 16 T cell receptor beta chains were all read from a single sample in a study of regulatory dendritic cells for organ transplantation. Clones were read by immunoSEQ multiplex PCR, and TCRdb kept only the in-frame ones, dropping some. The profile shows 28,000 or so clones, around 84% of them singletons. Sequencing was performed on naive CD4+ T cells from blood. Subset described: CD45RA+ naive T cells. These receptors were collected from a human donor in good health.

The rearrangement links TRBV5-1 to TRBJ2-3, with TRBD2 matching over 13 bases. Germline V gene sequence: CDR1 SGHRS, CDR2 YFSETQ. V was clipped by 4 bases and J by 3 bases; unmatched bases: 5. This CDR3 region has 16 residues. The CDR3 region has the DNA TGCGCCAGCAGCACCCGGACTAGCGGGGGAACAGATACGCAGTATTTT. Its translation: CASSTRTSGGTDTQYF.

The chain couples TRBV5-1 to TRBJ2-1; TRBD1 is a possible D gene (5 bases). The V end lost 0 bases, the J end lost 7 bases, and 11 bases lay between the germline ends. CDR3 size: 14 residues. The V gene's germline CDR1 is SGHRS and CDR2 YFSETQ. For the CDR3, the DNA is TGCGCCAGCAGCTTGGAGGGCAGGGAAAATGAGCAGTTCTTC. Protein product: CASSLEGRENEQFF. The complete variable domain, with remaining parts taken from reference TRBV5-1 and TRBJ2-1, reads KAGVTQTPRYLIKTRGQQVTLSCSPISGHRSVSWYQQTPGQGLQFLFEYFSETQRNKGNFPGRFSGRQFSNSRSEMNVSTLELGDSALYLCASSLEGRENEQFFGPGTRLTVL.

The chain has TRBV6-1 and TRBJ1-2, with D maybe TRBD1 (6 bases). V was shortened by 1 base and J by 5 bases, with 14 bases between the two germline ends. Germline CDR1 and CDR2: MNHNS and SASEGT. The CDR3 runs to 15 residues. The CDR3 bases are TGTGCCAGCAGTGAAGGGGCAGGGGTTCGGTATGGCTACACCTTC. It encodes CASSEGAGVRYGYTF.

The chain has TRBV7-2 and TRBJ2-5; D ambiguous. Trimming took off 5 bases at V and 0 bases at J, with 4 bases between the two ends. CDR1 and CDR2 (germline): SGHTA, FQGNSA. The CDR3 contains 12 residues. CDR3 protein: CASSEYQETQYF. The DNA of the CDR3 is TGTGCCAGCAGCGAGTACCAAGAGACCCAGTACTTC.

The chain carries TRBV2 and TRBJ2-7; D is undetermined. V was cut by 5 bases and J by 2 bases, with 16 bases left in between. Germline lookup yields CDR1 SNHLY and CDR2 FYNNEI. The length of the CDR3 is 15 residues. The CDR3 nucleotides read TGTGCCAGCAGTAGTGAACTATCTGAGGCCTACGAGCAGTACTTC. This translates into CASSSELSEAYEQYF.

The chain couples TRBV25-1 to TRBJ1-6; D call uncertain. This CDR3 is 14 amino acids long. V lost 3 bases and J lost 6, with 9 bases in between. CDR1 and CDR2 (germline): MGHDK, SYGVNS. This CDR3 is CASSEEIANSPLHF. The CDR3 DNA follows: TGTGCCAGCAGTGAGGAAATAGCTAATTCACCCCTCCACTTT.

The chain joins TRBV7-2 to TRBJ2-7; D gene ambiguous. The CDR3 spans 15 residues. The ends were cut back, 1 base at V and 0 bases at J, with 10 bases in the middle. Germline CDR1 and CDR2: SGHTA and FQGNSA. The CDR3: CASSLGRGFSYEQYF. CDR3 nucleotide sequence: TGTGCCAGCAGCTTAGGTAGAGGATTCTCCTACGAGCAGTACTTC. Complete variable domain (other parts from reference TRBV7-2 and TRBJ2-7): GAGVSQSPSNKVTEKGKDVELRCDPISGHTALYWYRQSLGQGLEFLIYFQGNSAPDKSGLPSDRFSAERTGGSVSTLTIQRTQQEDSAVYLCASSLGRGFSYEQYFGPGTRLTVT.

The chain has TRBV5-6 and TRBJ2-1; no firm D call. The V gene's germline CDR1 is SGHDT and CDR2 YYEEEE. The V end lost 4 bases, the J end lost 6 bases, and 11 bases lay between the germline ends. This CDR3 comprises 13 residues. The CDR3 loop reads CASSPGFRNEQFF. CDR3 DNA sequence: TGTGCCAGCAGCCCCGGGTTCCGCAATGAGCAGTTCTTC.

The chain recombines TRBV6-5 with TRBJ2-3; TRBD1 might be the D (6 bases). CDR3 length: 15 residues. Germline V CDR1 and CDR2: MNHEY, SVGAGI. With 10 bases removed from V and 5 bases from J, the gap between germline ends came to 22 bases. The DNA for the CDR3 is TGTGCCACCGCGAGGGGGTCCCCGCTTCAAGATACGCAGTATTTT. This translates into CATARGSPLQDTQYF.

The J gene is TRBJ2-7, the V gene TRBV7-3; 9 bases line up with TRBD2. In germline, CDR1 is SGHTA, CDR2 FQGTGA. V lost 5 bases and J lost 2; bases outside the gene matches: 7. The CDR3 totals 15 residues. CDR3 nucleotides: TGTGCCAGCAGCCCCCACGCGGGGGGGCCCTACGAGCAGTACTTC. It encodes CASSPHAGGPYEQYF.

The chain couples TRBV13 to TRBJ2-4; 8 nucleotides line up with TRBD2. Trimming removed 7 bases from V and 0 bases from J; junction bases left unmatched: 11. The CDR3 runs 17 residues. CDR1 is PRHDT and CDR2 is FYEKMQ in the germline V gene (reference sequence). CDR3 residues: CASTPRGGILAKNIQYF. DNA for the CDR3: TGTGCCAGCACCCCCCGGGGGGGGATCCTAGCCAAAAACATTCAGTACTTC. The entire variable domain, with the rest obtained from reference TRBV13 and TRBJ2-4, is as follows: AAGVIQSPRHLIKEKRETATLKCYPIPRHDTVYWYQQGPGQDPQFLISFYEKMQSDKGSIPDRFSAQQFSDYHSELNMSSLELGDSALYFCASTPRGGILAKNIQYFGAGTRLSVL.

The V call is TRBV7-9, the J call TRBJ1-1, with TRBD1 matching 7 bases. V lost 5 bases and J lost 1; bases outside the gene matches: 7. The germline gives CDR1 SEHNR, CDR2 FQNEAQ (reference sequence). The CDR3 is 15 amino acids. CDR3 protein: CASSILGQPNTEAFF. The CDR3 DNA reads as TGTGCCAGCAGCATACTGGGACAGCCGAACACTGAAGCTTTCTTT. Combining the CDR3 with reference TRBV7-9 and TRBJ1-1 gives the whole variable domain DTGVSQNPRHKITKRGQNVTFRCDPISEHNRLYWYRQTLGQGPEFLTYFQNEAQLEKSRLLSDRFSAERPKGSFSTLEIQRTEQGDSAMYLCASSILGQPNTEAFFGQGTRLTVV.

The chain's CDR3 is CASSPTGQKNYGYTF. CDR3 nucleotides: TGCGCCAGCAGCCCGACTGGACAGAAAAACTATGGCTACACCTTC. The chain recombines TRBV4-1 with TRBJ1-2, with D perhaps matching TRBD1 (6 bases). The V end was cut by 4 bases, the J end by 2 bases, with 14 bases between. CDR1 is MGHRA, CDR2 YSYEKL, per germline. This CDR3 has 15 amino acids.

The chain combines TRBV6-5 with TRBJ1-1; no definite D call. Germline CDR1 MNHEY, CDR2 SVGAGI. The ends were cut back, 8 bases at V and 4 bases at J, with 17 bases in the middle. The CDR3 consists of 14 residues. CDR3 amino acids: CASSPLREGTEAFF. The CDR3 nucleotides are TGTGCCAGCTCCCCCCTGAGGGAGGGCACTGAAGCTTTCTTT.

The DNA for the CDR3 is TGTGCCAGTAGTATTAATCTAGCGGGGGGCAGGCACGAGCAGTACTTC. Its translation is CASSINLAGGRHEQYF. The chain combines TRBV19 with TRBJ2-7; the match to TRBD2 covers 11 bases. Trimming cost V 3 bases and J 5 bases; bases outside gene matches: 9. The CDR3 contains 16 residues. CDR1 LNHDA and CDR2 SQIVND come from the germline V gene (reference sequence).

This chain uses TRBV11-2 with TRBJ1-6, with 7 nucleotides matching TRBD1. CDR3 size: 19 residues. Germline lookup yields CDR1 SGHAT and CDR2 FQNNGV. J lost 0 bases, V lost 6 bases, and 14 bases had no gene match. The CDR3 reads CASSSRDSAMSSYNSPLHF. The CDR3 DNA is TGTGCCAGCAGTTCTCGGGACAGCGCTATGAGCTCCTATAATTCACCCCTCCACTTT.